This T cell receptor (beta chain) was sequenced for a study of shared clonotypes between healthy human individuals. The ends lost 6 bases at V and 4 bases at J; junction bases unmatched: 6. Germline V lookup: CDR1 SEHNR, CDR2 FQNEAQ (reference sequence). This CDR3 comprises 14 residues. Terminally differentiated effector memory CD45RA+ cells were excluded from the naive CD8 cells, which were CD45RO-negative and positively selected for CCR7. Replicate sorted-subset PCRs were loaded with around 220 ng DNA, 29,000 or so T cell genomes. Sequencing used immunoSEQ multiplex PCR; TCRdb keeps in-frame clones, though not all of them. The profile shows 1.5 million to 2.5 million clones, approximately 94% of them singletons. This clone has only one observation.

The origin of this receptor is a man aged 18 to 30 in good health. The sample taken for sequencing was naive CD8+ T cells sorted from blood. The chain uses TRBV7-9 and TRBJ1-5, with 7 bases fitting TRBD1. The CDR3 coding sequence is TGTGCCAGCAGTGGGGGACAGATAAATCAGCCCCAGCATTTT. Its protein is CASSGGQINQPQHF. Drawing the rest from reference TRBV7-9 and TRBJ1-5, the complete variable domain is DTGVSQNPRHKITKRGQNVTFRCDPISEHNRLYWYRQTLGQGPEFLTYFQNEAQLEKSRLLSDRFSAERPKGSFSTLEIQRTEQGDSAMYLCASSGGQINQPQHFGDGTRLSIL.